This note documents a single T cell receptor beta chain sequence. The antigen is unknown. The source of the sample is a study of identical twins. General study points: Fewer insertions characterized abundant cord blood beta clonotypes, whereas memory repertoires showed none.

TCRdb itself ran the 5' RACE reads through MiXCR, one entry per CDR3 protein. The sample records 450,000 or so distinct CDR3 sequences, approximately 14% being singletons. These data also featured in a second study, about yellow fever vaccine responses in identical twins.

The receptor comes from a woman aged 18-29 years in good health. Input material: CD4+ T cells sorted from blood.

The CDR3 coding sequence is TGCAGTGCTGTGGAGCGTTATGAGCAGTTCTTC. As protein: CSAVERYEQFF. The J gene is TRBJ2-1, the V gene TRBV20-1; no clear D gene. From germline, CDR1 is DFQATT and CDR2 SNEGSKA (reference sequence). This CDR3 spans 11 amino acids. V lost 5 bases, J lost 8 bases, and 10 bases lay in between.